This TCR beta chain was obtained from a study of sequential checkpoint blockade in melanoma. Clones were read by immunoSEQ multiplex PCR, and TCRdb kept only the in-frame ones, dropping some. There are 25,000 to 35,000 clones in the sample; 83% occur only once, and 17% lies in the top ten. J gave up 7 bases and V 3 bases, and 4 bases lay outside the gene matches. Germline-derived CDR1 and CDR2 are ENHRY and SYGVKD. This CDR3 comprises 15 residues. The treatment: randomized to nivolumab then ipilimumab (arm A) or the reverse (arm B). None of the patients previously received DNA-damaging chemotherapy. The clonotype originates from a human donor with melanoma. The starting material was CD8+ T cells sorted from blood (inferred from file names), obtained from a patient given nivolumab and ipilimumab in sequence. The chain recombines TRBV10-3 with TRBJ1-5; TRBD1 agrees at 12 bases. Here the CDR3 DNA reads TGTGCCATCAGTGACGGGACAGGGGGCGAACAGCCCCAGCATTTT. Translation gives CAISDGTGGEQPQHF.